This T cell receptor beta chain was identified during a study of beta chain features in type 1 diabetes. About the research overall: Patients looked much like healthy donors when it came to age, gender and cell yields. Overall study findings and caveats: When cDNA is sequenced, cells with high TCR expression could be over-represented. It was possible that PCR favored shorter templates, equally so in patients and controls.

Turning to this clone: No antigen is known for it.

The CDR3 spans 13 residues. Germline V gene lookup returns CDR1 MNHEY and CDR2 SVGAGI. Trimming removed 6 bases at V and 3 bases at J, with 12 bases between. Expressed TCRB transcripts were sequenced, since all the RNA that had been isolated was reverse transcribed. Produced via immunoSEQ multiplex PCR; TCRdb's table is partial and in-frame only. Of about 9,400 clones detected, around 78% appear once; the ten largest clones hold more than 1.3%. This clonotype was obtained from a woman younger than 30 in good health. The chain joins TRBV6-5 to TRBJ2-7, with D hard to call. Sequencing was performed on Tregs from blood. The CDR3 nucleotides read TGTGCCAGCAGAAGGAGTCAGAGCTACGAGCAGTACTTC. It specifies CASRRSQSYEQYF.